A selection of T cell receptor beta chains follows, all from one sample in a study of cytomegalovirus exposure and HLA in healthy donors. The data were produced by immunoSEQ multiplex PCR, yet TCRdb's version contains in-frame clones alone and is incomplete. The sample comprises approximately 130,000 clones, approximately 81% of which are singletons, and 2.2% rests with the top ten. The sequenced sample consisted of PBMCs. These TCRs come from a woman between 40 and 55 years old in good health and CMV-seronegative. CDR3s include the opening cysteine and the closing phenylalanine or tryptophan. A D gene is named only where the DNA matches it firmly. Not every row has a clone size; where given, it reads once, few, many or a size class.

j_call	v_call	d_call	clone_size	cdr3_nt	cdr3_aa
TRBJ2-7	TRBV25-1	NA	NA	TGTGCCAGCAGCTTAAACAGGCTCGCCTACGAGCAGTACTTC	CASSLNRLAYEQYF
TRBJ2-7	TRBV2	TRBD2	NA	TGTGCCAGCAGCGCCTCTAGCGGGGGGAGTTACGAGCAGTACTTC	CASSASSGGSYEQYF
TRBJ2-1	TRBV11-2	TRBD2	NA	TGTGCCAGCAGCTTAGGCCGACTAGCGGGTACCGCAAACGATGAGCAGTTCTTC	CASSLGRLAGTANDEQFF
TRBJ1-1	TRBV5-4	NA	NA	TGTGCCAGCAGCCTCTTGATGGGGGGGACTGAAGCTTTCTTT	CASSLLMGGTEAFF
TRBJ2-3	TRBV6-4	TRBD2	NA	TGTGCCAGCAGTGACTCGAAGAGACTAGCGGGAGGCCGGGGGAGCACAGATACGCAGTATTTT	CASSDSKRLAGGRGSTDTQYF
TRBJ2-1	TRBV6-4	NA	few	TGTGCCAGCAGTCCCGCCGGGACACCATACAATGAGCAGTTCTTC	CASSPAGTPYNEQFF
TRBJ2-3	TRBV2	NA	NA	TGTGCCAGCAGTGAATCGGAGCGGCCAAGCACAGATACGCAGTATTTT	CASSESERPSTDTQYF
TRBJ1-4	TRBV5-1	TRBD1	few	TGCGCCAGCAGTCCCCGGACAGGAGCAAATGAAAAACTGTTTTTT	CASSPRTGANEKLFF
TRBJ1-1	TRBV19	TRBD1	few	TGTGCCAGTAGCTCTACAGGGGTCGCGGCTGAAGCTTTCTTT	CASSSTGVAAEAFF
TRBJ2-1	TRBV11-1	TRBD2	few	TGTGCCAGCAGCCCCAAACTTAGGACTAGCGGGGGGCAGCAGTTCTTC	CASSPKLRTSGGQQFF
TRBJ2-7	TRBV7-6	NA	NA	TGTGCCAGCAGCTTAGGGGCCCAGGCCGAGCAGTACTTC	CASSLGAQAEQYF
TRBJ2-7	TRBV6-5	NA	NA	TGTGCCAGCAGATCCACCGGGACGCAGGGGTACGAGCAGTACTTC	CASRSTGTQGYEQYF
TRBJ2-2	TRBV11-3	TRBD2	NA	TGTGCCAGCAGCGTAACTAGCGGGAGGGCCTCGGGGGAGCTGTTTTTT	CASSVTSGRASGELFF
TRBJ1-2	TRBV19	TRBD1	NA	TGTGCCAGTAGTATAGGGGGACAGGTTGGTGGCTACACCTTC	CASSIGGQVGGYTF
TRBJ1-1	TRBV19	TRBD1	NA	TGTGCCAGTAGTGGGAACAGGGGCACTGAAGCTTTCTTT	CASSGNRGTEAFF
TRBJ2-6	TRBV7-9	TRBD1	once	TGTTCCAGCAGCCCGGGGCAGGGGGCGCGTGGGGCCAACGTCCTGACTTTC	CSSSPGQGARGANVLTF
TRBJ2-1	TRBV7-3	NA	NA	TGTGCCAGCAGCCTGGGGCGACCCAATGAGCAGTTCTTC	CASSLGRPNEQFF
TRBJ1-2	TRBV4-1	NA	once	TGCGCCAGCAGCCAGGCCCTCGGGACACTTTTGGAGTACACCTTC	CASSQALGTLLEYTF
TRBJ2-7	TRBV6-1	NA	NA	TGTGCCAGCAGTGGGCGCCTAGACTCCTACGAGCAGTACTTC	CASSGRLDSYEQYF
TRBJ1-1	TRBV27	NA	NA	TGTGCCAGCAGTTTACGATCAGGGATAAACACTGAAGCTTTCTTT	CASSLRSGINTEAFF
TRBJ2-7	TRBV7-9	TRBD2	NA	TGTGCCAGCAGCCCCAAAATGGCTAGCGGAAACTTTTACGAGCAGTACTTC	CASSPKMASGNFYEQYF
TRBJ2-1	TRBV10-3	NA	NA	TGTGCCATCACTGGACAGCCCGACAGCTCGTTGTTCTTC	CAITGQPDSSLFF
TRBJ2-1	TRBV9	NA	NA	TGTGCCAGCAGCGTAGGAAGAATGGCGGTGAGCTCCTACAATGAGCAGTTCTTC	CASSVGRMAVSSYNEQFF
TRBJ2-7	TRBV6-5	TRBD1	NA	TGTGCCAGCAGTTACACAGGGGGTTCCTACGAGCAGTACTTC	CASSYTGGSYEQYF
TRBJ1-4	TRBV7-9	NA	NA	TGTTCCAGCAGCTACCACCGGACAGATTCTAATGAAAAACTGTTTTTT	CSSSYHRTDSNEKLFF
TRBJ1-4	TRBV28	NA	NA	TGTGCCAGCAGTTTCTCGGGAAGGAAAAATGAAAAACTGTTTTTT	CASSFSGRKNEKLFF
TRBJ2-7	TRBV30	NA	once	TGTGCCTGGAGTCGCAGGGGTTACGAGCAGTACTTC	CAWSRRGYEQYF
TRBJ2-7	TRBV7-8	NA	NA	TGTGCCAGCAGCTTAGTGGAGCGGCTCTACGAGCAGTACTTC	CASSLVERLYEQYF
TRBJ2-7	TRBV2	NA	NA	TGTGCCAGCACCGGACTACTGAGCTCCTACGAGCAGTACTTC	CASTGLLSSYEQYF
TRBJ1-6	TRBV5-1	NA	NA	TGCGCCAGCAGCTTGGAATCAGGTTCACCCCTCCACTTT	CASSLESGSPLHF
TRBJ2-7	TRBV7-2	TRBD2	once	TGTGCCAGCAGCTTAACCGTGACTAGCGGGAGGGCCGTCACCTACGAGCAGTACTTC	CASSLTVTSGRAVTYEQYF
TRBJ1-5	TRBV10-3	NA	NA	TGTGCCATCAGTCCGGGTCTCAGCAATCAGCCCCAGCATTTT	CAISPGLSNQPQHF
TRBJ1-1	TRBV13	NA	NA	TGTGCCAGCAGCCAGACGGGAAAGAACACTGAAGCTTTCTTT	CASSQTGKNTEAFF
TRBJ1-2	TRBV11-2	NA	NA	TGTGCCAGCAGCTTGAGCCGTTCCGGCTACACCTTC	CASSLSRSGYTF
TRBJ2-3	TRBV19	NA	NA	TGTGCCAGTAGTATGCGGGGCGTCTCTAGCTCAGATACGCAGTATTTT	CASSMRGVSSSDTQYF
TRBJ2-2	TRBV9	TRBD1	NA	TGTGCCAGCAGCCCCGGGCAGGGGGCGCGCACCGGGGAGCTGTTTTTT	CASSPGQGARTGELFF
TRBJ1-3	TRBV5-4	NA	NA	TGTGCCAGCAGCTTGGGCGGGACTACCGGGGACACCATATATTTT	CASSLGGTTGDTIYF
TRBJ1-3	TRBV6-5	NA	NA	TGTGCCAGCAGTTACTCGATCTGGGAGGGGGAAAACACCATATATTTT	CASSYSIWEGENTIYF
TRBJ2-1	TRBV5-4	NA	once	TGTGCCAGCAGCTTGGGTCTAGCGAGGAGCAATGAGCAGTTCTTC	CASSLGLARSNEQFF
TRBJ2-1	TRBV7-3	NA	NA	TGTGCCAGCAGCCCGACAGGTAACAATGAGCAGTTCTTC	CASSPTGNNEQFF
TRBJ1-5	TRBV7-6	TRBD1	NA	TGTGCCAGCAGCTTAGGACAGGGACCCCAGCATTTT	CASSLGQGPQHF